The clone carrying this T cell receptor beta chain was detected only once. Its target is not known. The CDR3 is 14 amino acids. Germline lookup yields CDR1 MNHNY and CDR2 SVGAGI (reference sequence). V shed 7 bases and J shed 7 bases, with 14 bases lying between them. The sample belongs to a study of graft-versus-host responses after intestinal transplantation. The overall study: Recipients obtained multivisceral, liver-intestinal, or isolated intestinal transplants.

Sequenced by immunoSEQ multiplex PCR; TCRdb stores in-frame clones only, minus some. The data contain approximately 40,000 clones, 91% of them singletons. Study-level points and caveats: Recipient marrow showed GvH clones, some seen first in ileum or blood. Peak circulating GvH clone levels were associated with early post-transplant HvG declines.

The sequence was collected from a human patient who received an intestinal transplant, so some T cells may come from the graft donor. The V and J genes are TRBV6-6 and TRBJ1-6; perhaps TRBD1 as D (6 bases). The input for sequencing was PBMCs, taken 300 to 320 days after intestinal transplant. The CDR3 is CASTGGAYNSPLHF. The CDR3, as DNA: TGTGCCAGCACCGGGGGCGCGTACAATTCACCCCTCCACTTT.